The entry that follows covers one T cell receptor beta chain sequence. Original processing methods: Amplification of reference gene primers provided the estimated nucleated cell counts. Sequenced by immunoSEQ multiplex PCR; TCRdb stores in-frame clones only, minus some. V and J calls plus clone size are reproduced from that table; the DNA served to infer D and trimming. This table has over 90,000 clones, 81% appearing once. This sample was taken from a study of blood T cell repertoires in COVID-19. About the research overall: The study drew acute and convalescent COVID-19 samples from the United States, Italy and Spain.

CDR1 is LNHDA, CDR2 SQIVND, per germline (reference sequence). Trimming cost V 3 bases and J 3 bases, with 21 bases left between them. This CDR3 is built from 17 residues. The sequence was obtained from an elderly man with active or convalescent COVID-19. The J gene is TRBJ2-7, the V gene TRBV19, with D perhaps matching TRBD1 (6 bases). Material: peripheral blood. CDR3 sequence reads: CASSMTNLQGLNYEQYF. CDR3 sequence (DNA): TGTGCCAGTAGTATGACCAACTTACAGGGCCTGAACTACGAGCAGTACTTC.